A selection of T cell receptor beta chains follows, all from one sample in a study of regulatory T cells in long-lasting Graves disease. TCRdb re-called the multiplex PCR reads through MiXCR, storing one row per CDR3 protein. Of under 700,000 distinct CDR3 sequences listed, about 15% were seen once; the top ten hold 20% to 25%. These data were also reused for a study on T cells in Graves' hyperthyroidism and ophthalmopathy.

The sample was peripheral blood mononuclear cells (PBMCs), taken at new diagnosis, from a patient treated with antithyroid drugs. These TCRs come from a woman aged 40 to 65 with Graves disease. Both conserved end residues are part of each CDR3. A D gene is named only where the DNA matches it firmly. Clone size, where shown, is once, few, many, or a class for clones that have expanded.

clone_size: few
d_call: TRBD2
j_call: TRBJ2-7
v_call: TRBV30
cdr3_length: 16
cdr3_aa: CAWSVLGLAGGYEQYF
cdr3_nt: TGTGCCTGGAGTGTATTAGGGCTAGCGGGGGGCTACGAGCAGTACTTC

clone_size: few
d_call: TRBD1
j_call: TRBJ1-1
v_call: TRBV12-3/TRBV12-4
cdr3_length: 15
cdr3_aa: CASRTHTGVNTEAFF
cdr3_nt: TGTGCCAGCAGAACCCATACAGGGGTGAACACTGAAGCTTTCTTT

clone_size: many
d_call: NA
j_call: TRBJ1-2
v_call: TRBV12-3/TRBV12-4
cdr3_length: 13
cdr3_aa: CASSDPDGGGYTF
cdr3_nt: TGTGCCAGCAGTGACCCGGACGGGGGTGGCTACACCTTC

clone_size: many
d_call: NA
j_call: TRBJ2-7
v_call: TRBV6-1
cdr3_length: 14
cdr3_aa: CASSDLPSLREQYF
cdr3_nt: TGTGCCAGCAGTGACCTCCCGTCCCTTAGGGAGCAGTACTTC

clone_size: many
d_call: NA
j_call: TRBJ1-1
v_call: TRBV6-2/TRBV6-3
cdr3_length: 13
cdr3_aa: CASSYSSVAGAFF
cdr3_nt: TGTGCCAGCAGTTACTCGAGTGTGGCGGGAGCTTTCTTT

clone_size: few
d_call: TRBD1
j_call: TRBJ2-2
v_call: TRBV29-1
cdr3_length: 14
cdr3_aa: CSVDTGDETGELFF
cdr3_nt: TGCAGCGTTGACACAGGGGACGAGACCGGGGAGCTGTTTTTT

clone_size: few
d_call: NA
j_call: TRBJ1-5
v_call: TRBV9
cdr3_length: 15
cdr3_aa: CASSVDPGTWQPQHF
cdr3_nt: TGTGCCAGCAGCGTAGATCCAGGGACGTGGCAGCCCCAGCATTTT

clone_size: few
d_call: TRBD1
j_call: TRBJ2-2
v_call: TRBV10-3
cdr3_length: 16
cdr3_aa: CAITHPGTGYSGELFF
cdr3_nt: TGTGCCATCACCCACCCCGGGACAGGGTACAGCGGGGAGCTGTTTTTT

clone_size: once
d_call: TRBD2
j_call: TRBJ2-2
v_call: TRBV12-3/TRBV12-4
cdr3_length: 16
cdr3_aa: CASSFPRGVNTGELFF
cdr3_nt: TGTGCCAGCAGTTTTCCACGGGGGGTAAACACCGGGGAGCTGTTTTTT

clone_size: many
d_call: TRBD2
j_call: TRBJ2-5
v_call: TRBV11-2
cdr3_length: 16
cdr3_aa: CASSWVIAGGRGTQYF
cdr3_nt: TGTGCCAGCAGCTGGGTAATAGCGGGGGGCCGTGGGACCCAGTACTTC

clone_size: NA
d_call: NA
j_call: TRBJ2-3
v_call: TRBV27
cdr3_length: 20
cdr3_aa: CASSPGHGHLETYSTDTQYF
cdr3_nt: TGTGCCAGCAGCCCGGGACACGGACATTTGGAAACCTATAGCACAGATACGCAGTATTTT

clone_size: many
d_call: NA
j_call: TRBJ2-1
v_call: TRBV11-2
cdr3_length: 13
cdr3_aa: CASSFKGYNEQFF
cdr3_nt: TGTGCCAGCAGCTTTAAAGGGTACAATGAGCAGTTCTTC

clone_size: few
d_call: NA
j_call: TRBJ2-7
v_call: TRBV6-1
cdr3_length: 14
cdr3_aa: CASSELGGPYEQYF
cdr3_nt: TGTGCCAGCAGTGAATTGGGGGGCCCCTACGAGCAGTACTTC

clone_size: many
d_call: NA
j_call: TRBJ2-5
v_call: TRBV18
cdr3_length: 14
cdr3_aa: CASSPPGGAETQYF
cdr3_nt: TGTGCCAGCTCACCACCGGGGGGCGCGGAGACCCAGTACTTC

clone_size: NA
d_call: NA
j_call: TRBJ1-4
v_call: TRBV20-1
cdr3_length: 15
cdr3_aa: CSARDSGRGDEKLFF
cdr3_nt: TGCAGTGCTAGAGATTCGGGGCGAGGTGATGAAAAACTGTTTTTT

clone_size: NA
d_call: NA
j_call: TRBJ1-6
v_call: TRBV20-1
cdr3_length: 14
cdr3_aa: CSARDLERDSPLHF
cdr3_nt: TGCAGTGCTAGAGATCTGGAGCGGGATTCACCCCTCCACTTT

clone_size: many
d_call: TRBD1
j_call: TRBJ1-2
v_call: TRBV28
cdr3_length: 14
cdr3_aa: CASSLWDRGDGYTF
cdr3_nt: TGTGCCAGCAGTTTATGGGACAGGGGCGATGGCTACACCTTC

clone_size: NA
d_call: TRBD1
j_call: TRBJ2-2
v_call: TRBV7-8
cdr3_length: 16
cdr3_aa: CASSLSRQGEIGELFF
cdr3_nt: TGTGCCAGCAGCTTGAGTCGACAGGGGGAAATCGGGGAGCTGTTTTTT

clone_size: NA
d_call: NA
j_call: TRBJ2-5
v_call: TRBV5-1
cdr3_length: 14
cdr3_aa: CASSLGPSEETQYF
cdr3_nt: TGCGCCAGCAGCTTGGGGCCTAGCGAAGAGACCCAGTACTTC

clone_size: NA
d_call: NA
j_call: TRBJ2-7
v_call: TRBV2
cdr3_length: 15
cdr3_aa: CASSVEGASPYEQYF
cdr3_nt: TGTGCCAGCAGTGTGGAAGGGGCGAGCCCCTACGAGCAGTACTTC